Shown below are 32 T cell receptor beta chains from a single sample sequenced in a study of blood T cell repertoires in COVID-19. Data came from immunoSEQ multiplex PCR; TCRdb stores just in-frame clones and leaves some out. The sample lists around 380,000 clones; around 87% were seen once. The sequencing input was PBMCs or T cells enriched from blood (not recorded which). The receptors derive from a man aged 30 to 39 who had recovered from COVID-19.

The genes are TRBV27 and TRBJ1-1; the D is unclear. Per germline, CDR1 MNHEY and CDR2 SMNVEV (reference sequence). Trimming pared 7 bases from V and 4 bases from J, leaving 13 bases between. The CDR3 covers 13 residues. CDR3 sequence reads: CASKQHTITEAFF. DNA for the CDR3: TGTGCCAGCAAACAACACACAATCACTGAAGCTTTCTTT.

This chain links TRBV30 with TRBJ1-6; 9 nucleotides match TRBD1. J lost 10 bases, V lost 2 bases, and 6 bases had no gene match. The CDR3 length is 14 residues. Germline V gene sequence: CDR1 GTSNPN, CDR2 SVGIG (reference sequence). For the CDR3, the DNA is TGTGCCTGGAGTCTCGGGACAGGGAACTCACCCCTCCACTTT. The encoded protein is CAWSLGTGNSPLHF.

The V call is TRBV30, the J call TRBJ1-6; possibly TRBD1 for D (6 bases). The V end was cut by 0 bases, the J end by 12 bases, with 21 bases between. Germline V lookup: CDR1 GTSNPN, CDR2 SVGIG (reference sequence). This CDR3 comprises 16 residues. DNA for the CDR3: TGTGCCTGGAGTGTACTCGGGGCTATGGGGGCGCGACCCCTCCACTTT. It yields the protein CAWSVLGAMGARPLHF. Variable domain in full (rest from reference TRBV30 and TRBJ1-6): SQTIHQWPATLVQPVGSPLSLECTVEGTSNPNLYWYRQAAGRGLQLLFYSVGIGQISSEVPQNLSASRPQDRQFILSSKKLLLSDSGFYLCAWSVLGAMGARPLHFGNGTRLTVT.

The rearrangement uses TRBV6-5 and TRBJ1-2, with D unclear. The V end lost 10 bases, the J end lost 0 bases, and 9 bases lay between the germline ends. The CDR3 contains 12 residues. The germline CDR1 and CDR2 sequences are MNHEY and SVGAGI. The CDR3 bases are TGTGCCACCAGACGGGCTAACTATGGCTACACCTTC. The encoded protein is CATRRANYGYTF.

CDR3: CASSHFQGYGEKLFF. In DNA form, the CDR3 reads TGTGCCAGCAGCCACTTCCAGGGCTACGGGGAAAAACTGTTTTTT. This sequence joins TRBV3-1 (or the pseudogene TRBV3-2) and TRBJ1-4; maybe TRBD1 (5 bases). The V end was cut by 3 bases, the J end by 8 bases, with 16 bases between. Germline loops: CDR1 LGHDT, CDR2 YNNKEL (reference sequence). This CDR3 has 15 amino acids.

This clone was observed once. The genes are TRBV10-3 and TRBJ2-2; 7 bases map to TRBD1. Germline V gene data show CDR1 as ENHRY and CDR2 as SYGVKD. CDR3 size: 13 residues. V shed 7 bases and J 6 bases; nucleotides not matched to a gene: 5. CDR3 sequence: CAINRGQAGELFF. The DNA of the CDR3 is TGTGCCATCAATAGGGGGCAAGCCGGGGAGCTGTTTTTT.

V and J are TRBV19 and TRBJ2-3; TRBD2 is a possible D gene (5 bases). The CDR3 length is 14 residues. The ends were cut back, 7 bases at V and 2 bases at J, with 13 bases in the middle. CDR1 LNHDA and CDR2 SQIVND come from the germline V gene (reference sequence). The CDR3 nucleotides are TGTGCCAGTAAGGACTCCCCTGCCACAGATACGCAGTATTTT. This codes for CASKDSPATDTQYF.

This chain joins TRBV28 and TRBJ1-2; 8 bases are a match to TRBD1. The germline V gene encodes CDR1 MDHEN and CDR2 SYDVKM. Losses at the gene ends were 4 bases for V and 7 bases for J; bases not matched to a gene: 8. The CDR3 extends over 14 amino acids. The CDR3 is CASSYTGGSGGYTF. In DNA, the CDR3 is TGTGCCAGCAGTTACACAGGGGGATCGGGTGGCTACACCTTC.

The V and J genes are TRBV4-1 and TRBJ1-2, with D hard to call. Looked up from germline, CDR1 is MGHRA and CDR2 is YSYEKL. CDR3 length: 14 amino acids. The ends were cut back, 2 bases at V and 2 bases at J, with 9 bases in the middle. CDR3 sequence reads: CASSQKEENYGYTF. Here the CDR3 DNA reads TGCGCCAGCAGCCAAAAAGAGGAAAACTATGGCTACACCTTC.

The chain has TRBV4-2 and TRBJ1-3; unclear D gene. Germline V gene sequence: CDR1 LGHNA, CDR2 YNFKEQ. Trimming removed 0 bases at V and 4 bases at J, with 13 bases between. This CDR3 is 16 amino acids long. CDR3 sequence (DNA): TGTGCCAGCAGCCAAGATCGGCAGGTTACAGGAAACACCATATATTTT. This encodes CASSQDRQVTGNTIYF.

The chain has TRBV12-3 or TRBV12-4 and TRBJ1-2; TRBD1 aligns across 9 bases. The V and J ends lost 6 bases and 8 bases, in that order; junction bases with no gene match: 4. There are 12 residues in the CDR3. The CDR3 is CASRETGGGYTF. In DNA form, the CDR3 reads TGTGCCAGCAGAGAGACAGGGGGGGGCTACACCTTC.

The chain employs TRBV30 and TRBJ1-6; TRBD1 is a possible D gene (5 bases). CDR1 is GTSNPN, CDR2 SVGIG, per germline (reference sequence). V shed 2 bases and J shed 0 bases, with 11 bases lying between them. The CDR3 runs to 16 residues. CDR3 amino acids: CAWSRTLSSYNSPLHF. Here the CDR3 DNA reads TGTGCCTGGAGTAGGACATTAAGCTCCTATAATTCACCCCTCCACTTT.

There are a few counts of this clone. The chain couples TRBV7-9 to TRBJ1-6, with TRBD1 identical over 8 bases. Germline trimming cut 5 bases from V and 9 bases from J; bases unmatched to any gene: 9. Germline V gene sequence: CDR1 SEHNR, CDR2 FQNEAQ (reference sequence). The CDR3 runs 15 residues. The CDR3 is CASSLYGQGPSPLHF. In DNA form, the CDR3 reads TGTGCCAGCAGCCTATATGGACAGGGACCTTCACCCCTCCACTTT.

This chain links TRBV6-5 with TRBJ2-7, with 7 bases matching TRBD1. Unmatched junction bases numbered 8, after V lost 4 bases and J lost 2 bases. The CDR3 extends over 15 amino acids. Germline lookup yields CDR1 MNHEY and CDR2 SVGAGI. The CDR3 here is CASSSDETGTYEQYF. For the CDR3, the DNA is TGTGCCAGCAGTTCCGATGAGACAGGGACCTACGAGCAGTACTTC.

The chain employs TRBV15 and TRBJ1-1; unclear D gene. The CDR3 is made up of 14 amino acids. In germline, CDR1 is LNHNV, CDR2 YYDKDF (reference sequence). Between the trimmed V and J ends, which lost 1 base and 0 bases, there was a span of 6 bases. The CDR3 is CATSRGTVNTEAFF. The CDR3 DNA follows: TGTGCCACCAGCAGAGGTACGGTGAACACTGAAGCTTTCTTT.

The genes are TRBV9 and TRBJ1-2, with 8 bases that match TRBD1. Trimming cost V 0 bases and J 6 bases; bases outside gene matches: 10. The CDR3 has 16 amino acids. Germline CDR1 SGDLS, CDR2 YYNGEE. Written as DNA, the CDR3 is TGTGCCAGCAGCGTAGGGGCGGGACAGGCGGTCGATGGCTACACCTTC. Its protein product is CASSVGAGQAVDGYTF. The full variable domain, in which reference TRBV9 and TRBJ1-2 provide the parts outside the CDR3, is DSGVTQTPKHLITATGQRVTLRCSPRSGDLSVYWYQQSLDQGLQFLIQYYNGEERAKGNILERFSAQQFPDLHSELNLSSLELGDSALYFCASSVGAGQAVDGYTFGSGTRLTVV.

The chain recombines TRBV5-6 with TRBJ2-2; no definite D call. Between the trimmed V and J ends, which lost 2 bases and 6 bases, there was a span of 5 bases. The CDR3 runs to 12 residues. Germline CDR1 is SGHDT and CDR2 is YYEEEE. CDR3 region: CASSFAAGELFF. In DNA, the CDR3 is TGTGCCAGCAGCTTTGCAGCCGGGGAGCTGTTTTTT.

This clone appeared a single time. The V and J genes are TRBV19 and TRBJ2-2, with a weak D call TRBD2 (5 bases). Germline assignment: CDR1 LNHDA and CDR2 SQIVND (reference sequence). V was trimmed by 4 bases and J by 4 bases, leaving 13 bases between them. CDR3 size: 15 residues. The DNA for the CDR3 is TGTGCCAGTAGTAACGGACTGCCTCCCACCGGGGAGCTGTTTTTT. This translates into CASSNGLPPTGELFF.

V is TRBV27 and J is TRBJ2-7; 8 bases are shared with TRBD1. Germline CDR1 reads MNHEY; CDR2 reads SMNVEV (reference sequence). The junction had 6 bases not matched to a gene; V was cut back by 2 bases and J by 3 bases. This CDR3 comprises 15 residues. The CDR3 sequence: CASSLRGQVNYEQYF. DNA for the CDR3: TGTGCCAGCAGTTTAAGGGGACAGGTAAACTACGAGCAGTACTTC.

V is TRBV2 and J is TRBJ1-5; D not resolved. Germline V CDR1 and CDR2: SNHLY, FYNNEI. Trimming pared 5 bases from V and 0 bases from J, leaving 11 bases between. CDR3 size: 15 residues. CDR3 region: CASSPPPDSNQPQHF. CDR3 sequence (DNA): TGTGCCAGCAGTCCTCCGCCAGATAGCAATCAGCCCCAGCATTTT. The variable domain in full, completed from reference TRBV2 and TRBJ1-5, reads EPEVTQTPSHQVTQMGQEVILRCVPISNHLYFYWYRQILGQKVEFLVSFYNNEISEKSEIFDDQFSVERPDGSNFTLKIRSTKLEDSAMYFCASSPPPDSNQPQHFGDGTRLSIL.

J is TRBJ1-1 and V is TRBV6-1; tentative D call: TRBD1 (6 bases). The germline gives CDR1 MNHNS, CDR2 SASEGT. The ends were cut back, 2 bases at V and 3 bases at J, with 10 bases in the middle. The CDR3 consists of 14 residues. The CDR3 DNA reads TGTGCCAGCAGTGAAAGGGGGGGACACACTGAAGCTTTCTTT. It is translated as CASSERGGHTEAFF.

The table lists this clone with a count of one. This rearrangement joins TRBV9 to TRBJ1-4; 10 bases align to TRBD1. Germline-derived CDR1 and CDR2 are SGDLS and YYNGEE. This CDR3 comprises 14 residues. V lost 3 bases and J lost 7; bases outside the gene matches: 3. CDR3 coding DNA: TGTGCCAGCAGCGACCGGGACAGGGGTGAAAAACTGTTTTTT. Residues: CASSDRDRGEKLFF.

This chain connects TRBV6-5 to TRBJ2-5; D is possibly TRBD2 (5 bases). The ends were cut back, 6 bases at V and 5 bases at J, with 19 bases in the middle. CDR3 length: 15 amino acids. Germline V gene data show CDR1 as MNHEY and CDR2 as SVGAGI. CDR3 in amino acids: CASRPQLGVRETQYF. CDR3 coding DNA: TGTGCCAGCAGACCCCAACTAGGAGTCCGGGAGACCCAGTACTTC.

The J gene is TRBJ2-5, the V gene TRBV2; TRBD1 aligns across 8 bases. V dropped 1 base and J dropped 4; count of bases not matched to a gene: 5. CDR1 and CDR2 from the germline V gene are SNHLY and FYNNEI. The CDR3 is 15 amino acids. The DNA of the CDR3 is TGTGCCAGCAGTGAAGAGGAACAGGGGGGAGAGACCCAGTACTTC. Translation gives CASSEEEQGGETQYF.

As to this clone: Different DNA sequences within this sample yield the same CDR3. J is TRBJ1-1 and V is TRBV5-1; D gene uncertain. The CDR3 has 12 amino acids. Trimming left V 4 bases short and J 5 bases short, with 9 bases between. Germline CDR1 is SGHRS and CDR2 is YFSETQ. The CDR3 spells CASSLRGTEAFF. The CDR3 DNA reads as TGCGCCAGCAGCCTCCGAGGAACTGAAGCTTTCTTT.

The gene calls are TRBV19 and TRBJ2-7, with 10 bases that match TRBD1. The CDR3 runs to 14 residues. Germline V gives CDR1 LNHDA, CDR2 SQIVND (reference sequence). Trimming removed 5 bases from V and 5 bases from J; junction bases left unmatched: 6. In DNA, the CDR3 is TGTGCCAGTAGTCGGGACAGGGGTTTAAACGAGCAGTACTTC. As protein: CASSRDRGLNEQYF. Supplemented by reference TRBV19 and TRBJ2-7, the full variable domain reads DGGITQSPKYLFRKEGQNVTLSCEQNLNHDAMYWYRQDPGQGLRLIYYSQIVNDFQKGDIAEGYSVSREKKESFPLTVTSAQKNPTAFYLCASSRDRGLNEQYFGPGTRLTVT.

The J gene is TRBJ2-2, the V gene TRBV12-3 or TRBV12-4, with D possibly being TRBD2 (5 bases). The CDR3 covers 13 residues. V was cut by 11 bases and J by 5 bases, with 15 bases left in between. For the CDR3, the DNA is TGTGCCTCACGGGAACAGCTTACCGGGGAGCTGTTTTTT. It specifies CASREQLTGELFF.

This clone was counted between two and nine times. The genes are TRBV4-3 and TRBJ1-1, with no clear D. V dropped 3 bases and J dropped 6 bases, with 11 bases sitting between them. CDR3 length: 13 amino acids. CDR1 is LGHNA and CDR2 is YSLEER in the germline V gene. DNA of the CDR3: TGCGCCAGCAGCCATCCTACGGGGTCTGAAGCTTTCTTT. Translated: CASSHPTGSEAFF.

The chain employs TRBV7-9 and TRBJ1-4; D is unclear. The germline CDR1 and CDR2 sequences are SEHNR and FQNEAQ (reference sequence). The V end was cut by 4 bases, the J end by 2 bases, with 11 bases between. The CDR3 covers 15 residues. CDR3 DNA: TGTGCCAGCAGCTCAAAACTGTCTACTAATGAAAAACTGTTTTTT. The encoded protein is CASSSKLSTNEKLFF.

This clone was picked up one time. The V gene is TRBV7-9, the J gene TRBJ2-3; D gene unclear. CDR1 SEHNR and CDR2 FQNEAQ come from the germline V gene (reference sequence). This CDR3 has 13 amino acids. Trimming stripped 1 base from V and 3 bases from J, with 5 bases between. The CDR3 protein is CASSLVLTDTQYF. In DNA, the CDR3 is TGTGCCAGCAGCTTAGTCTTAACAGATACGCAGTATTTT.

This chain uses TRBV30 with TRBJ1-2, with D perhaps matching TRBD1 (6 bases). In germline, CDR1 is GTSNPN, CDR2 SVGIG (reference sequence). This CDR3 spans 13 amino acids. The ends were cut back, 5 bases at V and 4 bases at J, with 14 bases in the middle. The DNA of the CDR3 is TGTGCCTGGGGGGGAATGGACAGCTATGGCTACACCTTC. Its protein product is CAWGGMDSYGYTF.

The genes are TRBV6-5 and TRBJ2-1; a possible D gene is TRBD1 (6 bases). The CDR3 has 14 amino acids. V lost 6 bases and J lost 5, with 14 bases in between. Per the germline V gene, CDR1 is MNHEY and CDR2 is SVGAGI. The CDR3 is CASSLPGQNNEQFF. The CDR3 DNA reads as TGTGCCAGCAGCCTCCCCGGACAGAACAATGAGCAGTTCTTC.